A single sample gave rise to the 10 T cell receptor beta chains below, sequenced in a study of blood T cell repertoires in COVID-19. Libraries were prepared by immunoSEQ multiplex PCR; TCRdb keeps only in-frame clonotypes and omits some of them. This sample carries about 270,000 clones, 86% of them seen once, and the ten largest clones take around 9%. Source material: peripheral blood. Receptors originate from a middle-aged man with active or convalescent COVID-19.

J is TRBJ2-5 and V is TRBV24-1; D might be TRBD2 (6 bases). This CDR3 spans 13 amino acids. Germline CDR1 KGHDR, CDR2 SFDVKD. V was cut by 9 bases and J by 5 bases, with 15 bases left in between. The CDR3 protein is CATALRGGETQYF. In DNA, the CDR3 is TGTGCCACCGCGCTGCGCGGAGGGGAGACCCAGTACTTC.

As DNA, the CDR3 is TGTGCCAGCAGTTACTCGTCCGGGAGGGCCCAAGCGCAGTATTTT. Translated: CASSYSSGRAQAQYF. The genes are TRBV6-5 and TRBJ2-3; 8 nucleotides match TRBD2. V was clipped by 0 bases and J by 10 bases; unmatched bases: 9. Germline CDR1 and CDR2: MNHEY and SVGAGI. This CDR3 has 15 residues.

The chain carries TRBV6-6 and TRBJ2-7; D is perhaps TRBD1 (6 bases). The germline V gene has CDR1 MNHNY and CDR2 SVGAGI (reference sequence). The germline V and J ends were trimmed by 5 bases and 6 bases, with 14 bases remaining between them. CDR3 length: 13 amino acids. In DNA, the CDR3 is TGTGCCAGCAGTCAGACAGGTCCTCTCGAGCAGTACTTC. Protein: CASSQTGPLEQYF.

The CDR3 sequence: CATSDLGARYNEQFF. The CDR3 bases are TGTGCCACCAGTGATTTAGGGGCCCGCTACAATGAGCAGTTCTTC. The chain links TRBV24-1 to TRBJ2-1; a possible D gene is TRBD1 (5 bases). There are 15 residues in the CDR3. Germline assignment: CDR1 KGHDR and CDR2 SFDVKD. The V end lost 1 base, the J end lost 3 bases, and 9 bases lay between the germline ends.

The CDR3 coding sequence is TGTGCCAGTAGTAAAACCCCCAGGGTATATGCTGAAGCTTTCTTT. Protein sequence: CASSKTPRVYAEAFF. The chain carries TRBV19 and TRBJ1-1; D might be TRBD1 (5 bases). The V and J ends lost 4 bases and 6 bases respectively, with 18 bases between them. The CDR3 has 15 amino acids. CDR1 and CDR2 from the germline V gene are LNHDA and SQIVND (reference sequence).

The chain recombines TRBV10-3 with TRBJ1-5; D perhaps matches TRBD1 (5 bases). Germline-derived CDR1 and CDR2 are ENHRY and SYGVKD. The CDR3 is 13 amino acids. V lost 7 bases and J 6 bases, leaving 13 bases between the germline ends. CDR3 bases: TGTGCCATCACCGCCGGAGGGGTTCAGCCCCAGCATTTT. Translating gives CAITAGGVQPQHF.

The rearrangement links TRBV29-1 to TRBJ2-7; weak D call: TRBD1 (6 bases). Germline CDR1 is SQVTM and CDR2 is ANQGSEA. The CDR3 totals 12 residues. V dropped 7 bases and J dropped 0 bases, with 10 bases sitting between them. CDR3 sequence reads: CSARDNSYEQYF. Here the CDR3 DNA reads TGCAGCGCTCGGGACAACTCCTACGAGCAGTACTTC.

The V call is TRBV6-5, the J call TRBJ1-5; D gene unclear. The V gene lost 11 bases and the J gene lost 3 bases, with 11 bases spanning the gap. Germline CDR1 reads MNHEY; CDR2 reads SVGAGI. This CDR3 is 12 amino acids long. CDR3 nucleotides: TGTGCCTACGGCCAGGCCAATCAGCCCCAGCATTTT. This gives the protein CAYGQANQPQHF.

The genes are TRBV7-3 and TRBJ2-2; a possible D gene is TRBD1 (5 bases). Germline CDR1 and CDR2: SGHTA and FQGTGA. Between the trimmed V and J ends, which lost 2 bases and 0 bases, there was a span of 10 bases. The CDR3 is 16 residues long. CDR3 DNA: TGTGCCAGCAGCTTAGGGGCAGTCTCGAACACCGGGGAGCTGTTTTTT. Translation: CASSLGAVSNTGELFF.

The rearrangement uses TRBV18 and TRBJ2-7; TRBD1 matches 10 bases. J lost 4 bases, V lost 6 bases, and 3 bases had no gene match. The CDR3 loop spans 13 amino acids. Germline V lookup: CDR1 KGHSH, CDR2 LQKENI. CDR3 sequence reads: CASSTGGTYEQYF. CDR3 nucleotide sequence: TGTGCCAGCTCGACAGGGGGCACGTACGAGCAGTACTTC.